Listed here are 15 T cell receptor beta chains from one sample, sequenced in a study of blood T cell repertoires in COVID-19. Repertoires were generated with immunoSEQ multiplex PCR, while TCRdb's copy carries only in-frame clones and drops some. The table includes some 270,000 clones, around nine tenths detected once. The sequenced sample consisted of PBMCs or T cells enriched from blood (not recorded which). The receptors were sampled from a woman in her sixties who had recovered from COVID-19.

The V and J genes are TRBV27 and TRBJ1-1; D remains ambiguous. Trimming pared 4 bases from V and 11 bases from J, leaving 17 bases between. This CDR3 has 13 amino acids. Germline V lookup: CDR1 MNHEY, CDR2 SMNVEV (reference sequence). Here the CDR3 DNA reads TGTGCCAGCAGTTCTACGCGAACTACCGGCGCTTTCTTT. This encodes CASSSTRTTGAFF.

This chain uses TRBV18 with TRBJ1-2; D remains unclear. With 3 bases removed from V and 3 bases from J, the gap between germline ends came to 14 bases. The CDR3 is made up of 15 amino acids. CDR1 and CDR2 from the germline V gene are KGHSH and LQKENI. The CDR3, as DNA: TGTGCCAGCTCACCTACGACGGGGAGGGACTATGGCTACACCTTC. Its translation is CASSPTTGRDYGYTF.

J is TRBJ1-1 and V is TRBV6-1, with 8 nucleotides matching TRBD1. From germline, CDR1 is MNHNS and CDR2 SASEGT. The CDR3 totals 14 residues. V lost 3 bases to trimming and J lost 1 base; unmatched junction nucleotides: 1. The CDR3 bases are TGTGCCAGCAGTGACAGGGGGCGGAACACTGAAGCTTTCTTT. This encodes CASSDRGRNTEAFF.

The J gene is TRBJ1-2, the V gene TRBV5-1; D not certain. The CDR3 runs to 12 residues. The germline V gene encodes CDR1 SGHRS and CDR2 YFSETQ. The germline V and J ends were trimmed by 4 bases and 8 bases, with 12 bases remaining between them. CDR3 sequence: CASSPGSGGYTF. The CDR3 coding sequence is TGCGCCAGCAGCCCGGGATCCGGAGGCTACACCTTC.

The chain joins TRBV9 to TRBJ2-3; D is ambiguous. V was pared by 4 bases and J by 4 bases, with 16 bases between. CDR1 and CDR2 from the germline V gene are SGDLS and YYNGEE. The CDR3 contains 15 residues. This CDR3 is CASSPQSRFADTQYF. The CDR3 bases are TGTGCCAGCAGCCCTCAGTCTAGGTTCGCAGATACGCAGTATTTT.

The chain has TRBV6-5 and TRBJ2-2; D not resolved. Germline CDR1 is MNHEY and CDR2 is SVGAGI. This CDR3 spans 15 amino acids. V lost 0 bases, J lost 1 base, and 6 bases lay in between. CDR3 loop: CASSYSFLNTGELFF. CDR3 sequence (DNA): TGTGCCAGCAGTTACTCTTTCCTGAACACCGGGGAGCTGTTTTTT.

Notes on this clone: Sequence at one end of the junction differs from germline and may be a read error. CDR3 amino acids: CASSADRGSDQPQHF. CDR3 bases: TGTGCCAGCTCAGCAGACAGGGGTAGCGATCAGCCCCAGCATTTT. The chain carries TRBV18 and TRBJ1-5, with TRBD1 identical over 8 bases. The CDR3 is 15 residues long. Germline lookup yields CDR1 KGHSH and CDR2 LQKENI.

Comment on this clone: The same CDR3 also results from other DNA sequences found in this sample. This rearrangement joins TRBV7-2 to TRBJ1-6; 8 nucleotides line up with TRBD1. Germline V gene data show CDR1 as SGHTA and CDR2 as FQGNSA. V dropped 5 bases and J dropped 9; count of bases not matched to a gene: 6. The CDR3 contains 14 residues. For the CDR3, the DNA is TGTGCCAGCAGCCTAGACAGGGGTGGTTCACCCCTCCACTTT. Translation: CASSLDRGGSPLHF.

This clone was picked up one time. The chain combines TRBV5-1 with TRBJ2-5; D is perhaps TRBD1 (5 bases). CDR3 size: 15 residues. CDR1 SGHRS and CDR2 YFSETQ come from the germline V gene. Trimming left V 4 bases short and J 1 base short, with 14 bases between. DNA for the CDR3: TGCGCCAGCAGCGTGTCGATCAGGGTCCAAGAGACCCAGTACTTC. It is translated as CASSVSIRVQETQYF.

V gene TRBV19 combines with J gene TRBJ1-5; D remains unclear. The germline gives CDR1 LNHDA, CDR2 SQIVND (reference sequence). This CDR3 has 14 residues. Trimming cost V 3 bases and J 7 bases, with 13 bases left between them. CDR3 loop: CASSIQLRSQPQHF. CDR3 bases: TGTGCCAGTAGTATCCAACTACGGTCGCAGCCCCAGCATTTT.

The chain recombines TRBV18 with TRBJ2-1; D is undetermined. Germline-derived CDR1 and CDR2 are KGHSH and LQKENI. Trimming removed 3 bases from V and 7 bases from J, with 16 bases in between. CDR3 length: 15 amino acids. CDR3 residues: CASSPPTAALNEQFF. The CDR3 DNA reads as TGTGCCAGCTCACCTCCCACTGCGGCCCTTAATGAGCAGTTCTTC.

This chain connects TRBV11-1 to TRBJ2-5; 10 bases are shared with TRBD2. The V gene end was trimmed by 4 bases and the J gene end by 5 bases; junction bases not matched to a gene: 7. The CDR3 loop spans 15 amino acids. Germline assignment: CDR1 SGHAT and CDR2 FQDESV (reference sequence). The CDR3 sequence is CASSSIAGGLETQYF. CDR3 bases: TGTGCCAGCAGCTCAATAGCGGGGGGCCTGGAGACCCAGTACTTC. Using reference TRBV11-1 and TRBJ2-5 for the parts outside the CDR3, the full variable domain is EAEVAQSPRYKITEKSQAVAFWCDPISGHATLYWYRQILGQGPELLVQFQDESVVDDSQLPKDRFSAERLKGVDSTLKIQPAELGDSAMYLCASSSIAGGLETQYFGPGTRLLVL.

The genes are TRBV18 and TRBJ1-5; TRBD1 matches at 9 bases. CDR1 and CDR2 from the germline V gene are KGHSH and LQKENI. This CDR3 is 16 amino acids long. The V gene end was trimmed by 2 bases and the J gene end by 2 bases; junction bases not matched to a gene: 4. In DNA form, the CDR3 reads TGTGCCAGCTCACCAATGGGGGACAGGGGCAATCAGCCCCAGCATTTT. Translating it yields CASSPMGDRGNQPQHF.

This clone was detected once. V and J are TRBV10-2 and TRBJ2-4; possible D gene TRBD1, 6 bases. CDR1 WSHSY and CDR2 SAAADI come from the germline V gene. V lost 2 bases to trimming and J lost 1 base, with 12 bases between them. The CDR3 contains 16 residues. In nucleotides, the CDR3 is TGCGCCAGCAGTGAGCTGGGGCAGGGGGCCAAAAACATTCAGTACTTC. Its translation: CASSELGQGAKNIQYF.

This sequence joins TRBV5-1 and TRBJ1-1, with a weak D call TRBD1 (5 bases). V lost 4 bases to trimming and J lost 3 bases, with 13 bases between them. The germline gives CDR1 SGHRS, CDR2 YFSETQ. The CDR3 extends over 14 amino acids. The CDR3 DNA reads as TGCGCCAGCAGCGGGACGGGGGACCACACTGAAGCTTTCTTT. Its translation is CASSGTGDHTEAFF.